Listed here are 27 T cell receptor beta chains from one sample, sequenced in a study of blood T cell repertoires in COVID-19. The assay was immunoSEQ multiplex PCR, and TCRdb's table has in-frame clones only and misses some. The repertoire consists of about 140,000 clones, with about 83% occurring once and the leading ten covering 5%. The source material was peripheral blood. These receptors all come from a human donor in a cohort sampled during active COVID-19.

The CDR3 loop reads CASSQTYNQETQYF. The CDR3 region has the DNA TGTGCCAGCAGCCAAACCTATAACCAAGAGACCCAGTACTTC. V and J are TRBV6-2 or TRBV6-3 and TRBJ2-5; D unclear. The CDR3 covers 14 residues. V was clipped by 6 bases and J by 0 bases, with 11 bases between them. Germline V gives CDR1 MNHEY, CDR2 SVGEGT.

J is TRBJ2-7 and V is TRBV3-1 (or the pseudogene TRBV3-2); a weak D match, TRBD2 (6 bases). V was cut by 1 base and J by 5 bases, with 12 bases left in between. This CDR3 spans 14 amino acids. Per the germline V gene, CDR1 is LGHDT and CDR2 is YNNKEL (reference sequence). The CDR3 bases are TGTGCCAGCAGCCAAGGGCGGGACCGCAACGAGCAGTACTTC. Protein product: CASSQGRDRNEQYF.

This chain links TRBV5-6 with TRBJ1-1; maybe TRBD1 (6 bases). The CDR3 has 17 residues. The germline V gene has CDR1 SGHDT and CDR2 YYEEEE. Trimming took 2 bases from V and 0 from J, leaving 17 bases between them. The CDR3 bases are TGTGCCAGCAGCTTTTTACAGGACAGAAATATGAACACTGAAGCTTTCTTT. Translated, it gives CASSFLQDRNMNTEAFF.

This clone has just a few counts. CDR3 sequence reads: CASSYQSDRTNSPLHF. CDR3 bases: TGTGCCAGCAGTTACCAATCGGACAGGACGAATTCACCCCTCCACTTT. The chain employs TRBV6-6 and TRBJ1-6; 7 bases agree with TRBD1. Germline V gives CDR1 MNHNY, CDR2 SVGAGI (reference sequence). The CDR3 loop spans 16 amino acids. V lost 2 bases and J lost 7; bases outside the gene matches: 8.

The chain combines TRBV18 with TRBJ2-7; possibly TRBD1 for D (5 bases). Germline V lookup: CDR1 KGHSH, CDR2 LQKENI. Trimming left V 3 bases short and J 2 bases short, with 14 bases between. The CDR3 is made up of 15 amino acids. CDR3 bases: TGTGCCAGCTCACCTTCATCGACAGCACCCTACGAGCAGTACTTC. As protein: CASSPSSTAPYEQYF. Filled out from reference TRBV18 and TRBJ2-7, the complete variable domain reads NAGVMQNPRHLVRRRGQEARLRCSPMKGHSHVYWYRQLPEEGLKFMVYLQKENIIDESGMPKERFSAEFPKEGPSILRIQQVVRGDSAAYFCASSPSSTAPYEQYFGPGTRLTVT.

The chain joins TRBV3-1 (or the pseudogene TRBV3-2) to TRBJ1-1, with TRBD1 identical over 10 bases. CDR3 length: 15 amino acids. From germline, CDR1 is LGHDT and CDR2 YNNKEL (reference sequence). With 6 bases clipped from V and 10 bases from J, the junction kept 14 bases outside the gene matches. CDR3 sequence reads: CASSFEFPGQGPAFF. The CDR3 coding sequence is TGTGCCAGCAGTTTTGAATTCCCGGGACAGGGGCCAGCTTTCTTT.

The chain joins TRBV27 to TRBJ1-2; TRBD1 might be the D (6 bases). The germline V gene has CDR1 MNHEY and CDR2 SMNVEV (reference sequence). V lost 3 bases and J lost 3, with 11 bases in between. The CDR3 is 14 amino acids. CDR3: CASSLKGDHYGYTF. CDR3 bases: TGTGCCAGCAGTTTGAAGGGGGATCACTATGGCTACACCTTC.

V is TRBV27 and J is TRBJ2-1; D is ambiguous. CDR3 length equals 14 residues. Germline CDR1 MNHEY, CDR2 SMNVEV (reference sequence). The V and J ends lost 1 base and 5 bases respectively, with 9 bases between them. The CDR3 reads CASSLLATHNEQFF. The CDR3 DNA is TGTGCCAGCAGTTTATTGGCCACCCACAATGAGCAGTTCTTC.

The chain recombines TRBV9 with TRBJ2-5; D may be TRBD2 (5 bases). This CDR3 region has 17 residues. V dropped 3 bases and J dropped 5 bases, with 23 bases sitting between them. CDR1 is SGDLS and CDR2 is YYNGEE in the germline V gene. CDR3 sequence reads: CASSAHHGGTRGETQYF. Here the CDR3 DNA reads TGTGCCAGCAGCGCGCACCATGGTGGAACCCGAGGGGAGACCCAGTACTTC.

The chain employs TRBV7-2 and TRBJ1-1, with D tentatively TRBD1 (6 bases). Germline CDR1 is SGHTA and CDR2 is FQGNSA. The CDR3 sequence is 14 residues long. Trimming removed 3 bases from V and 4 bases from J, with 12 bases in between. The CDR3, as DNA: TGTGCCAGCAGCTTGGGGGGGGGCTTCACTGAAGCTTTCTTT. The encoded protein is CASSLGGGFTEAFF.

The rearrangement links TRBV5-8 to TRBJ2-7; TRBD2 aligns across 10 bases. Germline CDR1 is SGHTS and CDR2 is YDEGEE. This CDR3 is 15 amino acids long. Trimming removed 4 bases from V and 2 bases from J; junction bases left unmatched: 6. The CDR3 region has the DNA TGTGCCAGCAGCGAAACTAGCGGGACCGCCTACGAGCAGTACTTC. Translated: CASSETSGTAYEQYF.

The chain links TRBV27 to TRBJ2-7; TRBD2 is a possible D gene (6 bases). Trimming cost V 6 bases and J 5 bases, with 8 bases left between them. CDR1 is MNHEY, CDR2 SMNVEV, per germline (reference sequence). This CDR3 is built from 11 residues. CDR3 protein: CASSSGHEQYF. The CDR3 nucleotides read TGTGCCAGCAGCAGCGGGCACGAGCAGTACTTC.

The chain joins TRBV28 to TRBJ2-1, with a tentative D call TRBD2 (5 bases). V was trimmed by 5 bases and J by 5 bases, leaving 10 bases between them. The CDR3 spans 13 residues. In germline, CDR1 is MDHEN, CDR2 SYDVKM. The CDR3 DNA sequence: TGTGCCAGCAGTAGGAGGCCCAACAATGAGCAGTTCTTC. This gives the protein CASSRRPNNEQFF.

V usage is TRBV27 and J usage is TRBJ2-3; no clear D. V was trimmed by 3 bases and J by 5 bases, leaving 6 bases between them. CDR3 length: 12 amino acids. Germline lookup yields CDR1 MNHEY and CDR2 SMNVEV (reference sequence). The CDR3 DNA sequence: TGTGCCAGCAGTTTTCGAGGAGATACGCAGTATTTT. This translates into CASSFRGDTQYF.

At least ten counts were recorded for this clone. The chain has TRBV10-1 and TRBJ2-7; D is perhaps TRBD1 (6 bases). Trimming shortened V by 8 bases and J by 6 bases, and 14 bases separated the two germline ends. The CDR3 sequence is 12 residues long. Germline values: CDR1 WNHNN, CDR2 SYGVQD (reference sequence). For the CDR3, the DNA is TGCGCCAGCGCAGACAGGCCGGCCGAGCAGTACTTC. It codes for CASADRPAEQYF.

The CDR3 region has the DNA TGTGCCAGCAGCTTTATAGCCTCTAATTCACCCCTCCACTTT. The encoded protein is CASSFIASNSPLHF. The rearrangement uses TRBV7-2 and TRBJ1-6, with D hard to call. The V end lost 3 bases, the J end lost 6 bases, and 9 bases lay between the germline ends. Germline CDR1 reads SGHTA; CDR2 reads FQGNSA. This CDR3 is built from 14 residues.

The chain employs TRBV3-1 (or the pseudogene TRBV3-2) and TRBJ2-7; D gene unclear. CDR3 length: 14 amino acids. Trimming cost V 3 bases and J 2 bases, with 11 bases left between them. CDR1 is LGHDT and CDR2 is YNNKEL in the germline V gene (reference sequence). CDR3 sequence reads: CASSQARATYEQYF. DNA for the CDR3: TGTGCCAGCAGCCAGGCCAGAGCGACCTACGAGCAGTACTTC.

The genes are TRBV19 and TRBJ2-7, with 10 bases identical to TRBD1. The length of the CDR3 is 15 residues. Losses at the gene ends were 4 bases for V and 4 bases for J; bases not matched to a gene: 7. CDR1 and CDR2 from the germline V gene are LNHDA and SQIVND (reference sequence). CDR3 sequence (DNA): TGTGCCAGTAGTACCCAGACAGGGGGCTTGTACGAGCAGTACTTC. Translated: CASSTQTGGLYEQYF.

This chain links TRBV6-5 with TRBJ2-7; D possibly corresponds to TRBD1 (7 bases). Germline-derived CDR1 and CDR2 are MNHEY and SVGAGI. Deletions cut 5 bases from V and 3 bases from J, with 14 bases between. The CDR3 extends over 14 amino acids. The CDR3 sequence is CASSTGTAGYEQYF. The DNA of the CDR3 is TGTGCCAGCAGTACCGGGACAGCGGGCTACGAGCAGTACTTC.

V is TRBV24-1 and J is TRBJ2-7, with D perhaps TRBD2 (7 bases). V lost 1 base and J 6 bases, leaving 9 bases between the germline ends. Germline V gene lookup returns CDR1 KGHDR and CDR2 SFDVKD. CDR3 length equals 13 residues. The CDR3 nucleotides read TGTGCCACCAGTGATTTTCGGGGGGCCGAGCAGTACTTC. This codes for CATSDFRGAEQYF.

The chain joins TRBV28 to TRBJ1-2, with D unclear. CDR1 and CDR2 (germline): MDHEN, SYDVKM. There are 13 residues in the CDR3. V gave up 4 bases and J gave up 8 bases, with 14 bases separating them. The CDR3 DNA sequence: TGTGCCAGCAGTTCCCGACACGGTGAGGGCTACACCTTC. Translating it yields CASSSRHGEGYTF.

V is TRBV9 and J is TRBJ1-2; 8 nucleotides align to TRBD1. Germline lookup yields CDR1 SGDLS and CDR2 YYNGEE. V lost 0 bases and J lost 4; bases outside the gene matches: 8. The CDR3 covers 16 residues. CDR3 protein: CASSVDARTGRYGYTF. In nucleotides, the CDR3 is TGTGCCAGCAGCGTAGACGCCCGGACAGGGCGCTATGGCTACACCTTC.

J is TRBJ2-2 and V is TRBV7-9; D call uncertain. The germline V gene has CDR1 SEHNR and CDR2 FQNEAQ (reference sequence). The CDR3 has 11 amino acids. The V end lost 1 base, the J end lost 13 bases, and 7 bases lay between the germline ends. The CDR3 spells CASSLVDTLFF. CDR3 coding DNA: TGTGCCAGCAGCTTAGTTGACACGCTGTTTTTT.

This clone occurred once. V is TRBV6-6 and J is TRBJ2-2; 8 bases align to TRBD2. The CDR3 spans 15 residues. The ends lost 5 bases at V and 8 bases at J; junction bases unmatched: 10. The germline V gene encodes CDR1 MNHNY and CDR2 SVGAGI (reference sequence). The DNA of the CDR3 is TGTGCCAGCAGTCCGGGGGGGGCCTCGACTGGGGAGCTGTTTTTT. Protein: CASSPGGASTGELFF.

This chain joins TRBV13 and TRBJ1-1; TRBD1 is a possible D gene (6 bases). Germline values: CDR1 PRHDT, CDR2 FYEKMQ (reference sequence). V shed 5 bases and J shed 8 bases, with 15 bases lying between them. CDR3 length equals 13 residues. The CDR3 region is CASSPGGGREAFF. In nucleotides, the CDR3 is TGTGCCAGCAGCCCAGGCGGGGGCAGGGAAGCTTTCTTT. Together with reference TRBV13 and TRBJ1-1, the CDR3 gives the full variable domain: AAGVIQSPRHLIKEKRETATLKCYPIPRHDTVYWYQQGPGQDPQFLISFYEKMQSDKGSIPDRFSAQQFSDYHSELNMSSLELGDSALYFCASSPGGGREAFFGQGTRLTVV.

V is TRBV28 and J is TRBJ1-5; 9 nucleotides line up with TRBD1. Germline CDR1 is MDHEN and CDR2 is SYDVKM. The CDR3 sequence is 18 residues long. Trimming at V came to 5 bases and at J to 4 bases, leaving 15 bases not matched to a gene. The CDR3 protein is CASSPHIGQGLGNQPQHF. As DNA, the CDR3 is TGTGCCAGCAGTCCCCATATAGGACAGGGGTTAGGAAATCAGCCCCAGCATTTT.

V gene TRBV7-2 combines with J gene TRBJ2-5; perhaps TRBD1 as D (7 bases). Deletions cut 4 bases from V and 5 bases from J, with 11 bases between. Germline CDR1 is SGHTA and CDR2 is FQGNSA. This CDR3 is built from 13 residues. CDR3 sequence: CASSSPGGETQYF. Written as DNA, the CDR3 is TGTGCCAGCAGCTCCCCAGGGGGGGAGACCCAGTACTTC.